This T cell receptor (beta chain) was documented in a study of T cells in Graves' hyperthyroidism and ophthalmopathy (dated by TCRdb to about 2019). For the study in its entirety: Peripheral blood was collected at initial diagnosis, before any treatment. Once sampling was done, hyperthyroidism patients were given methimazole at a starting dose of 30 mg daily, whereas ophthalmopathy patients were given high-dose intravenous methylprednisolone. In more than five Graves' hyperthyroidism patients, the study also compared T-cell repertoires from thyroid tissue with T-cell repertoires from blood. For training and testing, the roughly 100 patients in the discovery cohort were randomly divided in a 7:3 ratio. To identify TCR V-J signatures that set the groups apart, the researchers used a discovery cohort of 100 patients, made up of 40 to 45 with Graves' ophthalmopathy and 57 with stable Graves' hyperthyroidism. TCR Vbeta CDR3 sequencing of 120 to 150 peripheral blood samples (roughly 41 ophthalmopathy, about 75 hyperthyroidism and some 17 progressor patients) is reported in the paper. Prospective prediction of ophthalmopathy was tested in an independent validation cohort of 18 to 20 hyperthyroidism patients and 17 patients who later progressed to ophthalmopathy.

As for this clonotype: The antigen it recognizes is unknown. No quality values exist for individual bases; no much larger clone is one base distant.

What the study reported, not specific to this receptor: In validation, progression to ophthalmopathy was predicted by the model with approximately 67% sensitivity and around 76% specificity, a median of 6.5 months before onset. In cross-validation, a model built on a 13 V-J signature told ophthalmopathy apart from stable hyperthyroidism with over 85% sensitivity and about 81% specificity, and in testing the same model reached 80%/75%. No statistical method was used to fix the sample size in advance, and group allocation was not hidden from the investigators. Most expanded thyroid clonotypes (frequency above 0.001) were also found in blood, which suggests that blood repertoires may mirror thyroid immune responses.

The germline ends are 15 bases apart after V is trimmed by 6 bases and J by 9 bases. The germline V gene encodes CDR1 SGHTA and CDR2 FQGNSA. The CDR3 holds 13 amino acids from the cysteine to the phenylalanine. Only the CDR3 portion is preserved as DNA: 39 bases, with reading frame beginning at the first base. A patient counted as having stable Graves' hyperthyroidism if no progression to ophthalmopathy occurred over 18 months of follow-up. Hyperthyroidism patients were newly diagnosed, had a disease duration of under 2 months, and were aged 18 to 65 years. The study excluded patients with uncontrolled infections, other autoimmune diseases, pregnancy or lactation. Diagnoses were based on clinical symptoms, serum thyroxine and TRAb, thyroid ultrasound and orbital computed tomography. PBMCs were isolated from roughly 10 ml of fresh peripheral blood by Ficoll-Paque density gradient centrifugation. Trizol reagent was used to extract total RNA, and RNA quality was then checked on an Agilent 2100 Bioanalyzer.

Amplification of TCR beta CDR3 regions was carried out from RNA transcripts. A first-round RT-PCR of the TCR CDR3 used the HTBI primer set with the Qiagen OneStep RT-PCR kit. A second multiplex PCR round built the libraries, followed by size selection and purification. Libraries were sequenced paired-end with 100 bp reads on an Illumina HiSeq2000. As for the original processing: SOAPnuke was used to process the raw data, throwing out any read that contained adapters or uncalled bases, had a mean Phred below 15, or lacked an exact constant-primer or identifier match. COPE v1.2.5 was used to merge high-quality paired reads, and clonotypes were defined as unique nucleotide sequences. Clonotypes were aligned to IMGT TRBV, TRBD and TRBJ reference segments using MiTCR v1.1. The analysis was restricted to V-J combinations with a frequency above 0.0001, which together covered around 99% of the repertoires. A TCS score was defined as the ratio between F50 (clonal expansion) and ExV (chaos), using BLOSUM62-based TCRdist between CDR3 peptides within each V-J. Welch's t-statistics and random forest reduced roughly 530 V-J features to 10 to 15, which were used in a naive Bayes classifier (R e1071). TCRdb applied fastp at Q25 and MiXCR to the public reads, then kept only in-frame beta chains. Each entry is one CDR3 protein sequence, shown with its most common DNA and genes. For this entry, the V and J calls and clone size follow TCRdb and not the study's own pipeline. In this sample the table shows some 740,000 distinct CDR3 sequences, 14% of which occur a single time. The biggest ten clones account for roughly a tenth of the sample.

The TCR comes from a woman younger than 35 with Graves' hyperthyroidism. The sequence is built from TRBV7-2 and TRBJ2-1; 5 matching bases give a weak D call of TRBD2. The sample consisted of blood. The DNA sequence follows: TGTGCCAGCAGTGAACCACTAGGAGGTGAGCAGTTCTTC. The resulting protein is CASSEPLGGEQFF.